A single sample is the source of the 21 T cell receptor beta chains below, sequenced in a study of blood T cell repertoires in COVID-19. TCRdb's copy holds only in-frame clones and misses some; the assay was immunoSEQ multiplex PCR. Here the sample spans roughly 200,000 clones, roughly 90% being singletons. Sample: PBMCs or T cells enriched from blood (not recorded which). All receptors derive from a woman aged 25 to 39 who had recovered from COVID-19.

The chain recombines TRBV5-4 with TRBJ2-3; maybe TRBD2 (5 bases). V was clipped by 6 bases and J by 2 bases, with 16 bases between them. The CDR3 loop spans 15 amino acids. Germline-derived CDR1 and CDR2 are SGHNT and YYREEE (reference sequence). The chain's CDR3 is CASTNLAGFTDTQYF. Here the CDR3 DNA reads TGTGCCAGCACGAATCTCGCGGGTTTCACAGATACGCAGTATTTT.

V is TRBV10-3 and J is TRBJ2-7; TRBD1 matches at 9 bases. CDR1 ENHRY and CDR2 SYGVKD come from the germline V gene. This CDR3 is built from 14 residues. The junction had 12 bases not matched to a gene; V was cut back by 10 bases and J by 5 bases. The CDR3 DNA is TGTGCCACCCGTCTGGGGACAGGGAAAGACGAGCAGTACTTC. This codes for CATRLGTGKDEQYF.

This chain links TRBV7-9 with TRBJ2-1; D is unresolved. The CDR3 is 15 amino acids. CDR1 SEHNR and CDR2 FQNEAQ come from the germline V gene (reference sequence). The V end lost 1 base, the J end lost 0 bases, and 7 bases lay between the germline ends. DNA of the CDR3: TGTGCCAGCAGCTTAGACTCAAGCTCCTACAATGAGCAGTTCTTC. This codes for CASSLDSSSYNEQFF.

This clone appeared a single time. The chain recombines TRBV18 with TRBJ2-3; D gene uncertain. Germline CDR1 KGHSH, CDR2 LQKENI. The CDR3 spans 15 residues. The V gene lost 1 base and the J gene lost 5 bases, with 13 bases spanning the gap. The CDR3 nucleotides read TGTGCCAGCTCACCACGGCTGGTCTCGGGAGATACGCAGTATTTT. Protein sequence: CASSPRLVSGDTQYF.

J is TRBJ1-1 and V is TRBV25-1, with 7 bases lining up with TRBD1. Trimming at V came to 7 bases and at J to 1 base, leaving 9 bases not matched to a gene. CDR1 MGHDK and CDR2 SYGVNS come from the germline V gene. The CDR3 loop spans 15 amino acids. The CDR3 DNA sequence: TGTGCCAGCACCCGCGGCAAGGGGGCGAACACTGAAGCTTTCTTT. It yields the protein CASTRGKGANTEAFF.

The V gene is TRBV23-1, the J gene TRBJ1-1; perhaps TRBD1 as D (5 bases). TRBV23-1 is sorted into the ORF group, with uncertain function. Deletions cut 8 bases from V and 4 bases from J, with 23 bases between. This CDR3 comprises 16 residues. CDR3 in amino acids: CASAPEQGWVGTEAFF. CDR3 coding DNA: TGCGCCAGCGCCCCAGAGCAGGGATGGGTTGGCACTGAAGCTTTCTTT.

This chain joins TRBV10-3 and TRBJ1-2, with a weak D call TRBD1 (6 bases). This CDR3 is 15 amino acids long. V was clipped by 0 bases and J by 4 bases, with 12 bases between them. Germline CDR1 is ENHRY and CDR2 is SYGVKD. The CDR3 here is CAISESTGGGYGYTF. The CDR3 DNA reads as TGTGCCATCAGTGAGTCGACGGGGGGCGGCTATGGCTACACCTTC.

CDR3 DNA sequence: TGTGCCAGCAGTCCCGGGACTAGCACATCAGATACGCAGTATTTT. It codes for CASSPGTSTSDTQYF. The rearrangement links TRBV5-4 to TRBJ2-3; TRBD2 aligns across 9 bases. After removal of 5 bases from V and 4 bases from J, the junction contained 8 bases not matched to a gene. The CDR3 has 15 amino acids. The germline gives CDR1 SGHNT, CDR2 YYREEE (reference sequence).

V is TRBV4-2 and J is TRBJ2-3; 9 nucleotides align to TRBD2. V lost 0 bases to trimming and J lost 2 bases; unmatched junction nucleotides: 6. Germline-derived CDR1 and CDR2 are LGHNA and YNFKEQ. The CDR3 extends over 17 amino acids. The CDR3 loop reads CASSQELAGSYTDTQYF. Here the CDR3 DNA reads TGTGCCAGCAGCCAAGAGCTAGCGGGGAGTTACACAGATACGCAGTATTTT.

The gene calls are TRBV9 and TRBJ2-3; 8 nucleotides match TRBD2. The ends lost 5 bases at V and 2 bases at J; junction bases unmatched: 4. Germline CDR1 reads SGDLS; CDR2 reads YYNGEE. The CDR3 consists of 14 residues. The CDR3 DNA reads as TGTGCCAGCAGTCCCGGACTAGCCACAGATACGCAGTATTTT. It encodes CASSPGLATDTQYF.

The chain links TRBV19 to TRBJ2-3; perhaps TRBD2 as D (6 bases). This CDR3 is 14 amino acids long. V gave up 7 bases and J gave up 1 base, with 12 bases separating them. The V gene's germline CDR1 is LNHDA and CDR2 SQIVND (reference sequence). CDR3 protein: CASTAGGRTDTQYF. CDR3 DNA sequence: TGTGCCAGTACTGCCGGGGGTCGCACAGATACGCAGTATTTT.

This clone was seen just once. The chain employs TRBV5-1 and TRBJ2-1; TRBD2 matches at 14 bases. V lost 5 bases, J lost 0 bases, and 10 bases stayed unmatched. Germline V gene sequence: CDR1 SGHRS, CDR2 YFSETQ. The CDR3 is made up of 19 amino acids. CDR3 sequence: CASSRTSGGRTRSYNEQFF. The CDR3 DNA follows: TGCGCCAGCAGTCGGACTAGCGGGGGGCGAACCCGCTCCTACAATGAGCAGTTCTTC.

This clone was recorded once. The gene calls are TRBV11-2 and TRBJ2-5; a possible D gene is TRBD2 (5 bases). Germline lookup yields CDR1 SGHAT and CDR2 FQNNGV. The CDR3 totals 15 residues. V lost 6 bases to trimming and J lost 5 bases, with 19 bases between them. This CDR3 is CASSVGLAVWETQYF. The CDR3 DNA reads TGTGCCAGCAGTGTTGGGCTAGCTGTGTGGGAGACCCAGTACTTC.

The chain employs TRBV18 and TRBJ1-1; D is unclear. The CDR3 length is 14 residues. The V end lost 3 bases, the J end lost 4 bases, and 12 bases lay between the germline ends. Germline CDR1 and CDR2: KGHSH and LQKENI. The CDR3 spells CASSPWEAVTEAFF. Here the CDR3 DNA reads TGTGCCAGCTCACCGTGGGAGGCAGTCACTGAAGCTTTCTTT.

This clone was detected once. CDR3 in DNA: TGTGCCAGCAGCCAACAGGGCGGGAGAACTGAAGCTTTCTTT. It translates to CASSQQGGRTEAFF. The genes are TRBV3-1 (or the pseudogene TRBV3-2) and TRBJ1-1; tentatively, D is TRBD1 (5 bases). There are 14 residues in the CDR3. Germline CDR1 reads LGHDT; CDR2 reads YNNKEL (reference sequence). V gave up 2 bases and J gave up 5 bases, with 12 bases separating them.

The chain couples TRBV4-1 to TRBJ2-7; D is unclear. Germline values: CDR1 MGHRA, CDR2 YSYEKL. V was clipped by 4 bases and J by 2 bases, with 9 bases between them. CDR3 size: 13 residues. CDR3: CASSPVGTYEQYF. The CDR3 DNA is TGCGCCAGCAGCCCAGTGGGCACCTACGAGCAGTACTTC.

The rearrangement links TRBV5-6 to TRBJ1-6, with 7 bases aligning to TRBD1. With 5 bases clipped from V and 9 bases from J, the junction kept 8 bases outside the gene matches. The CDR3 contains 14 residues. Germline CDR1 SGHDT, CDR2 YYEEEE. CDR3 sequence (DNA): TGTGCCAGCAGATGGACAGGATCCCCTTCACCCCTCCACTTT. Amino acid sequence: CASRWTGSPSPLHF.

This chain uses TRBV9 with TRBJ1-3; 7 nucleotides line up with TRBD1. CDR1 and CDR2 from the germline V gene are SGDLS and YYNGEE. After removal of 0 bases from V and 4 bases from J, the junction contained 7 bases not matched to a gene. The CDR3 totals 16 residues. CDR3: CASSVDGQVSGNTIYF. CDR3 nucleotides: TGTGCCAGCAGCGTAGACGGACAGGTATCAGGAAACACCATATATTTT.

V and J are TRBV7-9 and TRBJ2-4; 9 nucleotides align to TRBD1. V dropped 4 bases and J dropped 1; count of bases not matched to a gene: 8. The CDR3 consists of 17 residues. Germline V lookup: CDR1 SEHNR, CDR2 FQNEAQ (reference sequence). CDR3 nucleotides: TGTGCCAGCAGCTATACCGGGACAGGGATCGCCAAAAACATTCAGTACTTC. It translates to CASSYTGTGIAKNIQYF.

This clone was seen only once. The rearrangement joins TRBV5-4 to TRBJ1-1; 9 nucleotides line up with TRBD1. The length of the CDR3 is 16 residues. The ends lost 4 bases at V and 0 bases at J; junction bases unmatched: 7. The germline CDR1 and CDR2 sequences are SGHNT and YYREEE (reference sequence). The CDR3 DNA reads TGTGCCAGCAGCCTCCCGGGACAGGGTGTGAACACTGAAGCTTTCTTT. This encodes CASSLPGQGVNTEAFF.

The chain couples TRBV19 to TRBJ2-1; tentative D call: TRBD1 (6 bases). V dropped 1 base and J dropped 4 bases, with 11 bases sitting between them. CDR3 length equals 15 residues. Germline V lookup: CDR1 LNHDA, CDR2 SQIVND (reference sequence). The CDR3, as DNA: TGTGCCAGTAGTATAGCAGGGGACCTATACAATGAGCAGTTCTTC. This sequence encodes CASSIAGDLYNEQFF.